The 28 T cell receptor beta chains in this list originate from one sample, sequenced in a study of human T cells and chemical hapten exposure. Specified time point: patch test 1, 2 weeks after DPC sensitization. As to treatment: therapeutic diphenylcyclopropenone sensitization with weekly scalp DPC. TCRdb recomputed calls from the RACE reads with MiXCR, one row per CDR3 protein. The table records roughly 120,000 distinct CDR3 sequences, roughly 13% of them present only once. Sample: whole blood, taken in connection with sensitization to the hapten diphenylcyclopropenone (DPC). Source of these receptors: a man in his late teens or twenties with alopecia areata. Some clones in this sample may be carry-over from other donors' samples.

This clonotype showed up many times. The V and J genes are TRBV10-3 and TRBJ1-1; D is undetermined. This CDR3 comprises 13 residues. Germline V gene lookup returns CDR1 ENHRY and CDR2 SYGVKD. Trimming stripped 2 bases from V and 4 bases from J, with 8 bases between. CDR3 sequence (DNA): TGTGCCATCAGTGAGGCAGGACCCACTGAAGCTTTCTTT. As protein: CAISEAGPTEAFF.

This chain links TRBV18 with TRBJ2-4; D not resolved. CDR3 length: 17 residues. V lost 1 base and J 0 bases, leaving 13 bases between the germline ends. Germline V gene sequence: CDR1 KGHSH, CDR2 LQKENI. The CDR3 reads CASSPRSRNLAKNIQYF. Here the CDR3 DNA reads TGTGCCAGCTCACCACGAAGCAGAAACCTAGCCAAAAACATTCAGTACTTC.

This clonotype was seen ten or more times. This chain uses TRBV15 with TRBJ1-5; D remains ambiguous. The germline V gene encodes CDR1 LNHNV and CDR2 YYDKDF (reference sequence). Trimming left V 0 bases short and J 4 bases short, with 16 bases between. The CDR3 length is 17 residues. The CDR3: CATSRDLSGPPNQPQHF. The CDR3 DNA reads TGTGCCACCAGCAGAGATCTCTCGGGCCCCCCGAATCAGCCCCAGCATTTT.

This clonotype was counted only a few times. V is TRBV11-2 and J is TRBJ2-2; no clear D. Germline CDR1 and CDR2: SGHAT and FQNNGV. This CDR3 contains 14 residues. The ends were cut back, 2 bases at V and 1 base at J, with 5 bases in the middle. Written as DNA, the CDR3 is TGTGCCAGCAGCTTAAAAGGGAACACCGGGGAGCTGTTTTTT. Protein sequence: CASSLKGNTGELFF.

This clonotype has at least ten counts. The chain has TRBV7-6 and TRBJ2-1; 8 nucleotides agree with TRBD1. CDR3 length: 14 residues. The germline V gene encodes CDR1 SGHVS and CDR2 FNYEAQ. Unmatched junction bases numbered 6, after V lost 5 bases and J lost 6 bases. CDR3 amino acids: CASSANRGSNEQFF. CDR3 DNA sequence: TGTGCCAGCAGCGCAAACAGGGGGAGCAATGAGCAGTTCTTC.

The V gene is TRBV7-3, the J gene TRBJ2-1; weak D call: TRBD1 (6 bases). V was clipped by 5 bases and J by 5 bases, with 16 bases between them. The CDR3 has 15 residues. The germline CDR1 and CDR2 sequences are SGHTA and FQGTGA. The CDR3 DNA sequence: TGTGCCAGCAGCACCACAGGACAGCCACACAATGAGCAGTTCTTC. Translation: CASSTTGQPHNEQFF.

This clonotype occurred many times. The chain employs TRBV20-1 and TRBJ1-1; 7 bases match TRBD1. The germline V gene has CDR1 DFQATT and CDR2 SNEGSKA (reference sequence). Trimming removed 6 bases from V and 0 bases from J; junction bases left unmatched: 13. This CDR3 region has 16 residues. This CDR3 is CSAPNTLQGMNTEAFF. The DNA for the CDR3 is TGCAGTGCCCCGAACACCTTACAGGGGATGAACACTGAAGCTTTCTTT.

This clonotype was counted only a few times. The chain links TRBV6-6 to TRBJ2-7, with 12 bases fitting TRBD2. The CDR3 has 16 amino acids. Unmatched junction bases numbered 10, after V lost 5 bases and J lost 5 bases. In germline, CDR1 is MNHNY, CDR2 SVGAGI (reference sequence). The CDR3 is CASSTGLAGGFNEQYF. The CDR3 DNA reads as TGTGCCAGCAGTACTGGGCTAGCGGGGGGGTTCAACGAGCAGTACTTC.

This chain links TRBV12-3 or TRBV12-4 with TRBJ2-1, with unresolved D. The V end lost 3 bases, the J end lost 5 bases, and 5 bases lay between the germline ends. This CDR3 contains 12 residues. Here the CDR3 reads CASSFDHNEQFF. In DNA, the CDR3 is TGTGCCAGCAGTTTTGACCACAATGAGCAGTTCTTC.

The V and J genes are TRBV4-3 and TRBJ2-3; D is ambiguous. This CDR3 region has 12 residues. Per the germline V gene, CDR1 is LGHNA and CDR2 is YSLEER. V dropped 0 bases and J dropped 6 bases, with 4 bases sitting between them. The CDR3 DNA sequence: TGCGCCAGCAGCCAAGAAGGGGATACGCAGTATTTT. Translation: CASSQEGDTQYF.

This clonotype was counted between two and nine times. CDR3: CASSSRDRGHGYTF. The CDR3 bases are TGTGCCAGCAGCTCACGGGACAGGGGACATGGCTACACCTTC. This chain links TRBV7-8 with TRBJ1-2; 10 nucleotides agree with TRBD1. The germline gives CDR1 SGHVS, CDR2 FQNEAQ. Losses at the gene ends were 4 bases for V and 6 bases for J; bases not matched to a gene: 5. The CDR3 has 14 residues.

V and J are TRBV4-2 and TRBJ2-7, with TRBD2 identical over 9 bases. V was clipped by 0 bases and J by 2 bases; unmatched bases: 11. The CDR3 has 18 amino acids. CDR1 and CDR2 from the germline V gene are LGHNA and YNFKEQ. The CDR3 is CASSQESSRLAETYEQYF. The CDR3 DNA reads TGTGCCAGCAGCCAAGAATCATCCCGACTAGCGGAAACCTACGAGCAGTACTTC.

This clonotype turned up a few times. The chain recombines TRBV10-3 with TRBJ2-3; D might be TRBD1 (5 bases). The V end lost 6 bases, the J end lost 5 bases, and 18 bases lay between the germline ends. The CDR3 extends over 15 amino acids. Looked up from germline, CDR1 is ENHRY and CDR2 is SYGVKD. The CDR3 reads CAIRMTALAVDTQYF. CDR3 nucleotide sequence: TGTGCCATCAGGATGACAGCATTGGCGGTAGATACGCAGTATTTT.

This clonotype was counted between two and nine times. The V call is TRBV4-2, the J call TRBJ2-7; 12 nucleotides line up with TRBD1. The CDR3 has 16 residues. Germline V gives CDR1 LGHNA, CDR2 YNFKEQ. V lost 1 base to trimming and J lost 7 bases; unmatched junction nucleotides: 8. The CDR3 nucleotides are TGTGCCAGCAGCCAAGGGACCGGGACAGGGGGCAGGGAGCAGTACTTC. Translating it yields CASSQGTGTGGREQYF.

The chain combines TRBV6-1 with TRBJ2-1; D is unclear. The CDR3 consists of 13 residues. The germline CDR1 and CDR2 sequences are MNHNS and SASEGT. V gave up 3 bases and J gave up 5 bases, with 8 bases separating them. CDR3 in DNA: TGTGCCAGCAGTGACGTCTTTAACAATGAGCAGTTCTTC. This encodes CASSDVFNNEQFF.

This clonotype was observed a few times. As DNA, the CDR3 is TGCAGTGCTGGGGGGACGGTTGATCAGCCCCAGCATTTT. This codes for CSAGGTVDQPQHF. The chain uses TRBV20-1 and TRBJ1-5; D is perhaps TRBD1 (5 bases). Germline values: CDR1 DFQATT, CDR2 SNEGSKA (reference sequence). The CDR3 totals 13 residues. V lost 5 bases, J lost 5 bases, and 13 bases lay in between.

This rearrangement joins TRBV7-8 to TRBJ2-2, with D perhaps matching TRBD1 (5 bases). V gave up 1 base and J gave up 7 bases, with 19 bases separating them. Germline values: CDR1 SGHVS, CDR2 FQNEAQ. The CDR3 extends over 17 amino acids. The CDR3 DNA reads TGTGCCAGCAGCTTAGATTGGCAGGGCGTATTTGGCGGGGAGCTGTTTTTT. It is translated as CASSLDWQGVFGGELFF.

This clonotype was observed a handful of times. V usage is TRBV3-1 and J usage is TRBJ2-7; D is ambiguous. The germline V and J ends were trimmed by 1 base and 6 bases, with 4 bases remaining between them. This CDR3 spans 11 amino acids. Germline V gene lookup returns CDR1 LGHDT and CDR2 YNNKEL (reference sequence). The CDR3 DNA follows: TGTGCCAGCAGCCAAGTAGCCGAGCAGTACTTC. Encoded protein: CASSQVAEQYF.

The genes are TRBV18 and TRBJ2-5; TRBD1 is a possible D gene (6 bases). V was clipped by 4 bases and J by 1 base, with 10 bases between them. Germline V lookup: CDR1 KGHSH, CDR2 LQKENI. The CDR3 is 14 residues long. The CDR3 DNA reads TGTGCCAGCTCACGCCAGGGGCGCCAAGAGACCCAGTACTTC. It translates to CASSRQGRQETQYF.

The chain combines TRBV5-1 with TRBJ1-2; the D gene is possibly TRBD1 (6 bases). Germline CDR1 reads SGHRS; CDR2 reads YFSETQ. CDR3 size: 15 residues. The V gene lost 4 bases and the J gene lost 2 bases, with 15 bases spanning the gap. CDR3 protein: CASSPTGYNNYGYTF. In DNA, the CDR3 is TGCGCCAGCAGCCCTACAGGGTACAACAACTATGGCTACACCTTC.

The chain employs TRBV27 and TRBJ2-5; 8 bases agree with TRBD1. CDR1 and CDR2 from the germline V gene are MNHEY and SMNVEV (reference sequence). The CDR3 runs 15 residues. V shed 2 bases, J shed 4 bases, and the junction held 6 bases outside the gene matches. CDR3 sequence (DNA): TGTGCCAGCAGTTTAAGGGGGACAGGAAGAGAGACCCAGTACTTC. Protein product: CASSLRGTGRETQYF.

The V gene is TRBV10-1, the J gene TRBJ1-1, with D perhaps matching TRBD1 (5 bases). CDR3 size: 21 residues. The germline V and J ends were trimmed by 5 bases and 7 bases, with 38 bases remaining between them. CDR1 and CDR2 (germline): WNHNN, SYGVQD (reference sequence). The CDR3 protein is CASSLRSGFHRKIPQPNEAFF. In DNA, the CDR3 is TGCGCCAGCAGTTTAAGGTCGGGATTTCACAGGAAAATACCACAGCCTAATGAAGCTTTCTTT.

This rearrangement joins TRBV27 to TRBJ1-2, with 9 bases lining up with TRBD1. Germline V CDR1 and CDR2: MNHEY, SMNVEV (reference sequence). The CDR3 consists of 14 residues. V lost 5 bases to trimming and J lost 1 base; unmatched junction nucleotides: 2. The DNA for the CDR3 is TGTGCCAGCAGTGGGACAGGGCTTAACTATGGCTACACCTTC. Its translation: CASSGTGLNYGYTF.

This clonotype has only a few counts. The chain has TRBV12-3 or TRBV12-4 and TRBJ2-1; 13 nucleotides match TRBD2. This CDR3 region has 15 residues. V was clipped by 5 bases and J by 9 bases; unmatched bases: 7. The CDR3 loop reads CASSLWTSGGGEQFF. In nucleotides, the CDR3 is TGTGCCAGCAGTCTTTGGACTAGCGGGGGAGGTGAGCAGTTCTTC.

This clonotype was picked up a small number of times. CDR3 in amino acids: CASSGRDLTSSLHF. CDR3 in DNA: TGCGCCAGCAGCGGTCGGGACCTAACTTCGTCCCTCCACTTT. The genes are TRBV5-1 and TRBJ1-6, with D maybe TRBD1 (5 bases). V was trimmed by 4 bases and J by 14 bases, leaving 19 bases between them. Germline lookup yields CDR1 SGHRS and CDR2 YFSETQ. CDR3 length: 14 amino acids.

The CDR3 nucleotides are TGTGCCAGCGGTCTATCTGGGGCCAACGTCCTGACTTTC. This gives the protein CASGLSGANVLTF. The J gene is TRBJ2-6, the V gene TRBV27; no firm D call. V was trimmed by 8 bases and J by 1 base, leaving 6 bases between them. Looked up from germline, CDR1 is MNHEY and CDR2 is SMNVEV (reference sequence). There are 13 residues in the CDR3. Based on the CDR3 plus reference TRBV27 and TRBJ2-6, the full variable domain is EAQVTQNPRYLITVTGKKLTVTCSQNMNHEYMSWYRQDPGLGLRQIYYSMNVEVTDKGDVPEGYKVSRKEKRNFPLILESPSPNQTSLYFCASGLSGANVLTFGAGSRLTVL.

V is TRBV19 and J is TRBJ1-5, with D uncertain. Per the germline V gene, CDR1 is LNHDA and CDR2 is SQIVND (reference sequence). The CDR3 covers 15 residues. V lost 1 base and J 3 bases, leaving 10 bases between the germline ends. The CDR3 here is CASSIAAGPNQPQHF. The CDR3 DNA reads TGTGCCAGTAGTATAGCGGCAGGCCCCAATCAGCCCCAGCATTTT.

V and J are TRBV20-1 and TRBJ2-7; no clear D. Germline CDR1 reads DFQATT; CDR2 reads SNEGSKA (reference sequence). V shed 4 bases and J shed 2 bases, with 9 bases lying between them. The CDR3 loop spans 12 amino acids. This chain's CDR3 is CSAKLKAYEQYF. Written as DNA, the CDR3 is TGCAGTGCTAAGTTAAAGGCCTACGAGCAGTACTTC.